Here is one TCR beta chain with its context. The sample is drawn from a study of blood T cell repertoires in COVID-19. Turning to the study itself: The study drew acute and convalescent COVID-19 samples from the United States, Italy and Spain.

Original processing notes: Amplification from reference gene primers served as the basis for estimated nucleated cell counts. The repertoire was sequenced with immunoSEQ multiplex PCR; TCRdb's copy has only in-frame clones and lacks some. V, J and clone size are those of that table, while D and trimming were read from the DNA. Of approximately 200,000 clones in the sample, approximately 83% were seen once. Germline values: CDR1 SGHNT, CDR2 YYREEE (reference sequence). Trimming took off 3 bases at V and 7 bases at J, with 13 bases between the two ends. This CDR3 spans 13 amino acids. The sequence derives from a human donor with active or convalescent COVID-19. The donor label of this sample is uncertain. The sequenced sample consisted of peripheral blood. The chain combines TRBV5-4 with TRBJ1-2, with D perhaps matching TRBD1 (5 bases). CDR3 nucleotide sequence: TGTGCCAGCAGCTCTCACCGGGACTCTGGCTACACCTTC. It codes for CASSSHRDSGYTF.